These 18 T cell receptor beta chains share one sample of origin, sequenced in a study of CD4+ T cells in melanoma (dated by TCRdb to about 2022). Libraries were prepared through the immunoSEQ multiplex PCR assay. TCRdb re-hosts the immuneACCESS table, in-frame sequences only. Its copies lack some clones; in the studies checked, an unresolved V gene accounts for under half of them, and the cause for the rest is not known. The sample includes approximately 16,000 clones, with 80% to 85% observed a single time. Roughly 6% of the sample is in the top ten clones. The specimen was cells from a culture (not recorded whether cultured in vitro). The receptors originated from a human donor with melanoma.

In regard to this clone: The same CDR3 arises from other DNA sequences in this sample as well. The chain uses TRBV15 and TRBJ2-5; unclear D gene. Looked up from germline, CDR1 is LNHNV and CDR2 is YYDKDF (reference sequence). The CDR3 loop spans 14 amino acids. Trimming pared 0 bases from V and 2 bases from J, leaving 7 bases between. For the CDR3, the DNA is TGTGCCACCAGCAGAGACGCCGGGCAAGAGACCCAGTACTTC. Protein sequence: CATSRDAGQETQYF.

This clone was recorded a few times. This rearrangement joins TRBV9 to TRBJ2-1; 8 positions match TRBD2. The CDR3 is made up of 19 amino acids. Germline lookup yields CDR1 SGDLS and CDR2 YYNGEE. V lost 2 bases to trimming and J lost 4 bases; unmatched junction nucleotides: 17. The CDR3, as DNA: TGTGCCAGCAGCGTCCGAGTAGTCTCCCCGGGGGGGGGATACAATGAGCAGTTCTTC. Encoded protein: CASSVRVVSPGGGYNEQFF.

The rearrangement links TRBV6-5 to TRBJ1-2; unclear D gene. Between the trimmed V and J ends, which lost 3 bases and 7 bases, there was a span of 12 bases. The CDR3 runs 13 residues. Per germline, CDR1 MNHEY and CDR2 SVGAGI. The chain's CDR3 is CASSYEARCGYTF. The CDR3 DNA sequence: TGTGCCAGCAGTTATGAGGCGCGCTGTGGCTACACCTTC.

The chain recombines TRBV5-1 with TRBJ1-4; weak D call: TRBD1 (6 bases). The length of the CDR3 is 12 residues. Deletions cut 6 bases from V and 7 bases from J, with 10 bases between. The germline V gene encodes CDR1 SGHRS and CDR2 YFSETQ. The CDR3 loop is CASKGGGEKLFF. As DNA, the CDR3 is TGCGCCAGCAAAGGGGGAGGTGAAAAACTGTTTTTT.

This chain connects TRBV10-3 to TRBJ1-2; 10 bases line up with TRBD1. The CDR3 totals 14 residues. V shed 5 bases, J shed 8 bases, and the junction held 8 bases outside the gene matches. From germline, CDR1 is ENHRY and CDR2 SYGVKD. The CDR3 nucleotides read TGTGCCATCAGTAAACTCGGGACAGGGGTCGGCTACACCTTC. Protein sequence: CAISKLGTGVGYTF.

This clone was counted a few times. The chain employs TRBV29-1 and TRBJ1-3; weak D call: TRBD1 (5 bases). With 2 bases removed from V and 3 bases from J, the gap between germline ends came to 26 bases. CDR1 and CDR2 (germline): SQVTM, ANQGSEA. CDR3 length: 19 amino acids. CDR3 protein: CSVEKSRGGSRVYGNTIYF. The CDR3 DNA is TGCAGCGTTGAAAAGAGCCGGGGCGGGTCGAGGGTATATGGAAACACCATATATTTT.

The CDR3 region is CASSFARGSYEQYF. CDR3 DNA sequence: TGCGCCAGCAGCTTTGCCAGGGGATCCTACGAGCAGTACTTC. The chain has TRBV5-1 and TRBJ2-5; a possible D gene is TRBD1 (6 bases). The DNA end is more similar to TRBJ2-7, so the J call may be wrong. There are 14 residues in the CDR3. The germline gives CDR1 SGHRS, CDR2 YFSETQ.

The V call is TRBV30, the J call TRBJ2-5; 9 bases map to TRBD2. Germline-derived CDR1 and CDR2 are GTSNPN and SVGIG (reference sequence). The CDR3 is 14 residues long. V shed 5 bases and J 4 bases; nucleotides not matched to a gene: 8. The CDR3 reads CAWGRLAGIETQYF. CDR3 nucleotides: TGTGCCTGGGGACGGCTAGCGGGGATAGAGACCCAGTACTTC.

The rearrangement joins TRBV5-1 to TRBJ1-5; no clear D gene. The germline CDR1 and CDR2 sequences are SGHRS and YFSETQ. V lost 0 bases to trimming and J lost 7 bases, with 20 bases between them. The CDR3 consists of 17 residues. This CDR3 is CASSLVLRPGNLQPQHF. The CDR3 bases are TGCGCCAGCAGCTTGGTTCTTAGGCCAGGTAATCTACAGCCCCAGCATTTT.

The gene calls are TRBV5-1 and TRBJ2-3, with 7 nucleotides matching TRBD2. The V gene's germline CDR1 is SGHRS and CDR2 YFSETQ. This CDR3 is built from 13 residues. V lost 6 bases, J lost 6 bases, and 7 bases stayed unmatched. Here the CDR3 reads CASTWEGRDTQYF. Written as DNA, the CDR3 is TGCGCCAGCACGTGGGAGGGTCGGGATACGCAGTATTTT.

CDR3 sequence: CASSLVGGQSYEQYF. The CDR3 nucleotides read TGCGCCAGCAGCTTGGTTGGAGGGCAGTCCTACGAGCAGTACTTC. The rearrangement uses TRBV5-1 and TRBJ2-7; a possible D gene is TRBD2 (6 bases). The V and J ends lost 0 bases and 1 base respectively, with 11 bases between them. Germline V CDR1 and CDR2: SGHRS, YFSETQ. CDR3 length: 15 amino acids.

A word on this clone: The junction departs from germline at one end; a sequencing error may be responsible. V usage is TRBV6-1 and J usage is TRBJ1-5; D gene unclear. The CDR3 sequence is 15 residues long. From germline, CDR1 is MNHNS and CDR2 SASEGT. CDR3 amino acids: CASGERGASNQPQHF. The CDR3 DNA is TGTGCCAGCGGTGAACGAGGTGCTAGCAATCAGCCCCAGCATTTT.

This clone appeared once. The gene calls are TRBV4-2 and TRBJ1-2, with D unresolved. The CDR3 runs to 17 residues. Germline V gene lookup returns CDR1 LGHNA and CDR2 YNFKEQ. Trimming took 4 bases from V and 0 from J, leaving 18 bases between them. In DNA form, the CDR3 reads TGTGCCAGCAGCCGTGAACACTGGGATGATCCTAACTATGGCTACACCTTC. It specifies CASSREHWDDPNYGYTF.

The chain is built from TRBV27 and TRBJ1-1; perhaps TRBD1 as D (6 bases). The germline CDR1 and CDR2 sequences are MNHEY and SMNVEV (reference sequence). The ends were cut back, 3 bases at V and 0 bases at J, with 14 bases in the middle. The CDR3 runs to 16 residues. CDR3 protein: CASSFDRLFMNTEAFF. The DNA for the CDR3 is TGTGCCAGCAGTTTCGACAGGCTGTTTATGAACACTGAAGCTTTCTTT.

The chain uses TRBV2 and TRBJ1-3; TRBD1 matches at 7 bases. This CDR3 has 17 residues. J gave up 0 bases and V 7 bases, and 12 bases lay outside the gene matches. Germline assignment: CDR1 SNHLY and CDR2 FYNNEI. The CDR3 region has the DNA TGTGCCAGCACCCCAGGGGGGGGTACGAGCTCTGGAAACACCATATATTTT. Its translation is CASTPGGGTSSGNTIYF.

V and J are TRBV6-1 and TRBJ1-2; D remains unclear. Per germline, CDR1 MNHNS and CDR2 SASEGT. Trimming took off 7 bases at V and 0 bases at J, with 12 bases between the two ends. This CDR3 spans 14 amino acids. The CDR3 coding sequence is TGTGCCAGCACCATAGCTAACCCTAACTATGGCTACACCTTC. It encodes CASTIANPNYGYTF.

This clone occurred once. This sequence joins TRBV30 and TRBJ2-1; no reliable D call. Germline values: CDR1 GTSNPN, CDR2 SVGIG (reference sequence). The CDR3 totals 15 residues. With 3 bases removed from V and 5 bases from J, the gap between germline ends came to 17 bases. This CDR3 is CAWSFSSGLDNEQFF. CDR3 DNA sequence: TGTGCCTGGAGCTTTTCATCCGGTCTGGACAATGAGCAGTTCTTC.

The V gene is TRBV6-1, the J gene TRBJ2-7; 8 bases match TRBD2. V lost 5 bases to trimming and J lost 3 bases; unmatched junction nucleotides: 6. CDR3 length: 14 residues. Germline V gene sequence: CDR1 MNHNS, CDR2 SASEGT. The DNA of the CDR3 is TGTGCCAGCAGTACCGGGACTAGTTTCTACGAGCAGTACTTC. This encodes CASSTGTSFYEQYF.